Below are 16 T cell receptor beta chains sequenced from a single sample in a study of blood T cell repertoires in COVID-19. Using immunoSEQ multiplex PCR, the repertoire was profiled, and TCRdb retains in-frame clones only, with some absent. The sample has hundreds of thousands of clones; about 88% are singletons. Sequenced sample: PBMCs or T cells enriched from blood (not recorded which). The receptors were sampled from a woman between 25 and 40 years old who had been exposed to COVID-19.

CDR3 region: CASSYSMYGAYEQYF. Here the CDR3 DNA reads TGTGCCAGCAGTTACTCTATGTACGGAGCCTACGAGCAGTACTTC. The V call is TRBV6-5, the J call TRBJ2-7; D is unclear. V was pared by 0 bases and J by 2 bases, with 11 bases between. CDR3 length equals 15 residues. Germline V lookup: CDR1 MNHEY, CDR2 SVGAGI.

This chain joins TRBV5-1 and TRBJ1-2; 7 nucleotides match TRBD1. The CDR3 totals 19 residues. Trimming at V came to 1 base and at J to 4 bases, leaving 19 bases not matched to a gene. Germline V lookup: CDR1 SGHRS, CDR2 YFSETQ. CDR3 sequence: CASSLRPHQQGTIIYGYTF. CDR3 DNA: TGCGCCAGCAGCTTGAGGCCCCACCAACAGGGGACCATTATCTATGGCTACACCTTC.

The rearrangement joins TRBV3-1 (or the pseudogene TRBV3-2) to TRBJ1-2; 7 nucleotides line up with TRBD1. V lost 0 bases and J lost 6; bases outside the gene matches: 4. There are 14 residues in the CDR3. Germline V gene data show CDR1 as LGHDT and CDR2 as YNNKEL (reference sequence). CDR3 region: CASSQEGGKDGYTF. As DNA, the CDR3 is TGTGCCAGCAGCCAAGAAGGGGGCAAGGATGGCTACACCTTC.

This chain connects TRBV28 to TRBJ2-3, with a possible D match to TRBD2 (5 bases). V lost 2 bases and J lost 4, with 19 bases in between. Germline CDR1 and CDR2: MDHEN and SYDVKM. The CDR3 has 17 residues. DNA for the CDR3: TGTGCCAGCAGTTTAAAGCTCCTACTAGAAGGTTCAGATACGCAGTATTTT. This translates into CASSLKLLLEGSDTQYF.

V and J are TRBV10-3 and TRBJ2-3, with a possible D match to TRBD2 (7 bases). V gave up 11 bases and J gave up 5 bases, with 26 bases separating them. From germline, CDR1 is ENHRY and CDR2 SYGVKD. The CDR3 spans 16 residues. CDR3 residues: CASNTLEGGGGDTQYF. The CDR3, as DNA: TGTGCCTCCAATACGCTTGAGGGGGGGGGCGGAGATACGCAGTATTTT.

The CDR3, as DNA: TGTGCCAGCAGCCCGACAGGTTATGGCTACACCTTC. Its protein is CASSPTGYGYTF. The chain joins TRBV14 to TRBJ1-2; a weak D match, TRBD1 (6 bases). CDR1 SGHDN and CDR2 FVKESK come from the germline V gene. V was shortened by 4 bases and J by 5 bases, with 8 bases between the two germline ends. This CDR3 region has 12 residues. The whole variable domain, remainder taken from reference TRBV14 and TRBJ1-2, is EAGVTQFPSHSVIEKGQTVTLRCDPISGHDNLYWYRRVMGKEIKFLLHFVKESKQDESGMPNNRFLAERTGGTYSTLKVQPAELEDSGVYFCASSPTGYGYTFGSGTRLTVV.

The chain carries TRBV7-2 and TRBJ2-1; D is ambiguous. Trimming took off 0 bases at V and 2 bases at J, with 11 bases between the two ends. Germline CDR1 reads SGHTA; CDR2 reads FQGNSA. The length of the CDR3 is 16 residues. In nucleotides, the CDR3 is TGTGCCAGCAGCTTAGCGCGAGTACCGGCCTACAATGAGCAGTTCTTC. This encodes CASSLARVPAYNEQFF. Together with reference TRBV7-2 and TRBJ2-1, the CDR3 gives the full variable domain: GAGVSQSPSNKVTEKGKDVELRCDPISGHTALYWYRQSLGQGLEFLIYFQGNSAPDKSGLPSDRFSAERTGGSVSTLTIQRTQQEDSAVYLCASSLARVPAYNEQFFGPGTRLTVL.

The chain has TRBV29-1 and TRBJ1-6; D may be TRBD1 (5 bases). The germline gives CDR1 SQVTM, CDR2 ANQGSEA. This CDR3 spans 16 amino acids. The V and J ends lost 2 bases and 1 base respectively, with 12 bases between them. For the CDR3, the DNA is TGCAGCGTTGAACTAGGGGAAGGGTCCTATAATTCACCCCTCCACTTT. Translation gives CSVELGEGSYNSPLHF.

The V call is TRBV10-3, the J call TRBJ2-1; D is possibly TRBD2 (6 bases). The ends were cut back, 11 bases at V and 7 bases at J, with 24 bases in the middle. The CDR3 sequence is 15 residues long. Germline values: CDR1 ENHRY, CDR2 SYGVKD. CDR3 residues: CAGGTGTGGWNEQFF. The CDR3 DNA follows: TGTGCCGGCGGAACCGGGACTGGGGGTTGGAATGAGCAGTTCTTC.

The gene calls are TRBV9 and TRBJ2-2; D may be TRBD1 (5 bases). This CDR3 region has 14 residues. Trimming took off 4 bases at V and 13 bases at J, with 20 bases between the two ends. Germline V lookup: CDR1 SGDLS, CDR2 YYNGEE. The CDR3 DNA reads TGTGCCAGCAGCCCCCGTGTCTGGGGCGGTGGGCTGTTTTTT. Translated, it gives CASSPRVWGGGLFF.

This rearrangement joins TRBV29-1 to TRBJ1-1, with 8 bases identical to TRBD1. CDR3 size: 11 residues. The germline gives CDR1 SQVTM, CDR2 ANQGSEA. Trimming at V came to 5 bases and at J to 7 bases, leaving 3 bases not matched to a gene. CDR3 bases: TGCAGCGTTCCCAGGGGGCTTGAAGCTTTCTTT. This translates into CSVPRGLEAFF.

V is TRBV3-1 (or the pseudogene TRBV3-2) and J is TRBJ2-2; D is undetermined. Germline V gene data show CDR1 as LGHDT and CDR2 as YNNKEL (reference sequence). The V and J ends lost 3 bases and 3 bases respectively, with 2 bases between them. This CDR3 has 12 amino acids. CDR3: CASSHDTGELFF. CDR3 nucleotide sequence: TGTGCCAGCAGCCACGACACCGGGGAGCTGTTTTTT.

The chain is built from TRBV10-3 and TRBJ1-1; D may be TRBD1 (5 bases). Trimming pared 3 bases from V and 5 bases from J, leaving 10 bases between. CDR1 is ENHRY, CDR2 SYGVKD, per germline. The CDR3 covers 13 residues. CDR3 DNA: TGTGCCATCAGTGAATCGGGGGAAACTGAAGCTTTCTTT. It encodes CAISESGETEAFF.

The CDR3 coding sequence is TGTGCCAGCAGCCAAGAAGTACCCGTGCGGGGGCACCAAGAGACCCAGTACTTC. It codes for CASSQEVPVRGHQETQYF. The rearrangement links TRBV4-2 to TRBJ2-5; TRBD2 might be the D (7 bases). Germline-derived CDR1 and CDR2 are LGHNA and YNFKEQ. V lost 0 bases and J lost 0, with 17 bases in between. The CDR3 extends over 18 amino acids.

The chain joins TRBV5-5 to TRBJ1-5; D not certain. Germline CDR1 reads SGHKS; CDR2 reads YYEKEE (reference sequence). This CDR3 is built from 13 residues. Trimming removed 0 bases from V and 5 bases from J, with 6 bases in between. Here the CDR3 DNA reads TGTGCCAGCAGCTTGGTCTCAGATCAGCCCCAGCATTTT. Its translation: CASSLVSDQPQHF.

The CDR3 reads CASSPQARQGLTLHF. In nucleotides, the CDR3 is TGTGCCAGCAGCCCCCAAGCCCGACAGGGACTCACCCTCCACTTT. The V gene is TRBV9, the J gene TRBJ1-6; TRBD1 matches at 7 bases. This CDR3 contains 15 residues. Unmatched junction bases numbered 15, after V lost 4 bases and J lost 14 bases. In germline, CDR1 is SGDLS, CDR2 YYNGEE.